This T cell receptor beta chain was captured in a study of T-cell reconstitution after alpha-beta-depleted transplantation in children. Molecular barcoding with unique molecular identifiers was used for the TCRbeta library. Each CDR3 protein gets one entry after TCRdb re-called the PCR reads with MiXCR. Here the sample spans hundreds of thousands of distinct CDR3 sequences, 15% to 20% being singletons. The V and J ends lost 0 bases and 4 bases respectively, with 21 bases between them. This CDR3 spans 18 amino acids. Germline V lookup: CDR1 ENHRY, CDR2 SYGVKD. The sequenced sample was PBMCs, mostly from graft donor cells, obtained 360 days after TCRalphabeta/CD19-depleted stem cell transplant. This chain links TRBV10-3 with TRBJ1-2; D may be TRBD1 (5 bases). The receptor's source is a boy in the first two years of life who had a stem cell transplant for Wiskott-Aldrich syndrome, so the T cells may come from the graft donor. The CDR3 sequence: CAISESGRGNGGSYGYTF. CDR3 in DNA: TGTGCCATCAGTGAGTCGGGGCGCGGAAACGGAGGGAGCTATGGCTACACCTTC.